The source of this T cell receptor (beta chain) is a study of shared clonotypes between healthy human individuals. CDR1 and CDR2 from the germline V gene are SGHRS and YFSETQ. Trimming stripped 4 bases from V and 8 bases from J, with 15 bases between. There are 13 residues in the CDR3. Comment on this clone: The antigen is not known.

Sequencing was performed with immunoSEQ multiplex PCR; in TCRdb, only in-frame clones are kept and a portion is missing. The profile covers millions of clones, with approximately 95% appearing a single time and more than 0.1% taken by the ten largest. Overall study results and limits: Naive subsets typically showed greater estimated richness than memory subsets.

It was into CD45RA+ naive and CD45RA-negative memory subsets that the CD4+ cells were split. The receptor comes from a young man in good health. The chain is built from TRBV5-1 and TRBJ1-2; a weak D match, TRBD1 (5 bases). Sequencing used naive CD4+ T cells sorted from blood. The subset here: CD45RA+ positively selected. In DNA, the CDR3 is TGCGCCAGCAGCCCGGTAGGGGCGCGGGGCTACACCTTC. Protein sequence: CASSPVGARGYTF.